Listed here are 8 T cell receptor beta chains from one sample, sequenced in a study of shared clonotypes between healthy human individuals. Produced via immunoSEQ multiplex PCR; TCRdb's table is partial and in-frame only. The repertoire includes approximately 2.4 million clones, almost 96% of them detected once, and around 0.13% sits in the top ten. Sequencing was carried out using naive CD4+ T cells sorted from blood. The sample's subset: CD45RA+ positively selected. These receptors originate from a man aged 18 to 35 in good health.

The V and J genes are TRBV6-1 and TRBJ2-6, with unresolved D. The CDR3 has 15 residues. V lost 7 bases, J lost 9 bases, and 19 bases lay in between. CDR1 is MNHNS, CDR2 SASEGT, per germline. CDR3 loop: CASTFWVLGDNVLTF. In DNA form, the CDR3 reads TGTGCCAGCACCTTTTGGGTTCTGGGCGACAACGTCCTGACTTTC.

In this sample, this clone turned up once. V gene TRBV7-9 combines with J gene TRBJ2-5; D is unresolved. The CDR3 consists of 12 residues. The germline V gene encodes CDR1 SEHNR and CDR2 FQNEAQ (reference sequence). Trimming took off 3 bases at V and 5 bases at J, with 7 bases between the two ends. The CDR3 region has the DNA TGTGCCAGCAGCTTTCCAATGGAGACCCAGTACTTC. This gives the protein CASSFPMETQYF. Together with reference TRBV7-9 and TRBJ2-5, the CDR3 gives the full variable domain: DTGVSQNPRHKITKRGQNVTFRCDPISEHNRLYWYRQTLGQGPEFLTYFQNEAQLEKSRLLSDRFSAERPKGSFSTLEIQRTEQGDSAMYLCASSFPMETQYFGPGTRLLVL.

The rearrangement uses TRBV2 and TRBJ1-6; D may be TRBD1 (5 bases). The CDR3 length is 13 residues. The V end was cut by 8 bases, the J end by 5 bases, with 10 bases between. CDR1 is SNHLY and CDR2 is FYNNEI in the germline V gene. CDR3 sequence (DNA): TGTGCCAGCGAAAGACAGAATAATTCACCCCTCCACTTT. It translates to CASERQNNSPLHF.

Details on this clone: Other DNA variants within this sample encode the same CDR3. The chain uses TRBV7-2 and TRBJ2-7; 8 bases fit TRBD2. Looked up from germline, CDR1 is SGHTA and CDR2 is FQGNSA. V trimming: 0 bases; J trimming: 3 bases; junction bases outside the gene matches: 7. The CDR3 covers 16 residues. The CDR3 DNA sequence: TGTGCCAGCAGCTTAGCGGGAACGGGAGGGAGCTACGAGCAGTACTTC. It specifies CASSLAGTGGSYEQYF.

This sequence joins TRBV5-1 and TRBJ2-6; D remains unclear. Germline values: CDR1 SGHRS, CDR2 YFSETQ. Deletions cut 0 bases from V and 4 bases from J, with 14 bases between. The CDR3 runs 17 residues. The CDR3 DNA reads as TGCGCCAGCAGCTTGGTAGGGTCACGAGCGGGGGCCAACGTCCTGACTTTC. Encoded protein: CASSLVGSRAGANVLTF.

This clone came up once. The V and J genes are TRBV19 and TRBJ1-3; D is unresolved. Germline V CDR1 and CDR2: LNHDA, SQIVND (reference sequence). The V gene lost 8 bases and the J gene lost 0 bases, with 11 bases spanning the gap. The CDR3 covers 14 residues. The CDR3 DNA reads TGTGCCAGTTTGGAGCGGAGCTCTGGAAACACCATATATTTT. It specifies CASLERSSGNTIYF. Full variable domain (rest looked up from reference TRBV19 and TRBJ1-3): DGGITQSPKYLFRKEGQNVTLSCEQNLNHDAMYWYRQDPGQGLRLIYYSQIVNDFQKGDIAEGYSVSREKKESFPLTVTSAQKNPTAFYLCASLERSSGNTIYFGEGSWLTVV.

V is TRBV18 and J is TRBJ1-2; weak D call: TRBD1 (5 bases). The CDR3 is 13 amino acids. The V end lost 1 base, the J end lost 6 bases, and 9 bases lay between the germline ends. Germline CDR1 is KGHSH and CDR2 is LQKENI. This CDR3 reads CASSPRGMDGYTF. In DNA form, the CDR3 reads TGTGCCAGCTCACCACGGGGGATGGATGGCTACACCTTC. Full variable domain (rest looked up from reference TRBV18 and TRBJ1-2): NAGVMQNPRHLVRRRGQEARLRCSPMKGHSHVYWYRQLPEEGLKFMVYLQKENIIDESGMPKERFSAEFPKEGPSILRIQQVVRGDSAAYFCASSPRGMDGYTFGSGTRLTVV.

The chain is built from TRBV5-1 and TRBJ2-2; D might be TRBD1 (5 bases). This CDR3 is built from 14 residues. In germline, CDR1 is SGHRS, CDR2 YFSETQ. Trimming stripped 5 bases from V and 7 bases from J, with 15 bases between. The CDR3 nucleotides read TGCGCCAGCAGGGTTGCAGGGATGGTCGGGGAGCTGTTTTTT. Protein sequence: CASRVAGMVGELFF.